Shown below are 4 T cell receptor beta chains from a single sample sequenced in a study of blood T cell repertoires in COVID-19. Assay: immunoSEQ multiplex PCR; the TCRdb copy retains only in-frame clones and omits some. The sample holds approximately 300,000 clones, over 85% seen once. The sequenced sample consisted of PBMCs or T cells enriched from blood (not recorded which). The source of these receptors is a woman aged 30 to 39 who had recovered from COVID-19.

The chain joins TRBV3-1 (or the pseudogene TRBV3-2) to TRBJ2-1; the match to TRBD2 covers 10 bases. Germline CDR1 reads LGHDT; CDR2 reads YNNKEL (reference sequence). The length of the CDR3 is 16 residues. V was clipped by 4 bases and J by 2 bases; unmatched bases: 5. In nucleotides, the CDR3 is TGTGCCAGCAGCCCCCGGCTAGCGGGAGCCTACAATGAGCAGTTCTTC. As protein: CASSPRLAGAYNEQFF.

Of note for this clone: Within the sample, other DNA sequences also encode this same CDR3. V gene TRBV19 combines with J gene TRBJ2-7; TRBD1 matches at 7 bases. V trimming: 3 bases; J trimming: 3 bases; junction bases outside the gene matches: 2. This CDR3 has 13 residues. Germline V CDR1 and CDR2: LNHDA, SQIVND (reference sequence). CDR3 in DNA: TGTGCCAGTAGTATCAGACAGGGCTACGAGCAGTACTTC. Translation: CASSIRQGYEQYF.

V usage is TRBV27 and J usage is TRBJ2-7; D is possibly TRBD2 (5 bases). The CDR3 extends over 16 amino acids. V was pared by 5 bases and J by 7 bases, with 24 bases between. CDR1 is MNHEY, CDR2 SMNVEV, per germline (reference sequence). This chain's CDR3 is CASSPQRRPPSGEQYF. The CDR3 nucleotides read TGTGCCAGCAGTCCGCAACGGCGGCCCCCGTCGGGAGAGCAGTACTTC.

The chain joins TRBV4-1 to TRBJ1-4; D is undetermined. Deletions cut 8 bases from V and 8 bases from J, with 6 bases between. Germline V gene sequence: CDR1 MGHRA, CDR2 YSYEKL. CDR3 length equals 10 residues. CDR3 sequence reads: CASEGEKLFF. In nucleotides, the CDR3 is TGCGCCAGCGAGGGCGAAAAACTGTTTTTT.